Below are 15 T cell receptor beta chains sequenced from a single sample in a study of identical twins. MiXCR, applied by TCRdb to the 5' RACE reads, yields one record per CDR3 protein. The sample yields more than 650,000 distinct CDR3 sequences, around 6% seen once. Material: naive T cells sorted from blood. The receptors come from a man aged 18-30 years in good health.

This clonotype was seen only a few times. V usage is TRBV5-1 and J usage is TRBJ2-7; tentative D call: TRBD2 (6 bases). V dropped 0 bases and J dropped 3 bases, with 13 bases sitting between them. Germline CDR1 reads SGHRS; CDR2 reads YFSETQ. This CDR3 comprises 15 residues. CDR3 in DNA: TGCGCCAGCAGCTTGGCATTGGGGGGTCGCTACGAGCAGTACTTC. This codes for CASSLALGGRYEQYF.

The chain employs TRBV3-1 and TRBJ2-1; the D call may be TRBD1 or TRBD2 (6 bases each). The germline V gene has CDR1 LGHDT and CDR2 YNNKEL (reference sequence). V was shortened by 1 base and J by 2 bases, with 15 bases between the two germline ends. CDR3 length: 17 amino acids. For the CDR3, the DNA is TGTGCCAGCAGCCAAGGCTCCATGGGGGGCCCCTACAATGAGCAGTTCTTC. This sequence encodes CASSQGSMGGPYNEQFF.

The chain has TRBV5-5 and TRBJ2-3; D uncertain. V lost 6 bases and J 0 bases, leaving 8 bases between the germline ends. The CDR3 loop spans 13 amino acids. Germline loops: CDR1 SGHKS, CDR2 YYEKEE (reference sequence). The CDR3 spells CASTSWSTDTQYF. CDR3 sequence (DNA): TGTGCCAGCACAAGCTGGAGCACAGATACGCAGTATTTT.

The sample holds many counts of this clonotype. The chain joins TRBV6-1 to TRBJ1-2; 10 bases are a match to TRBD1. The ends lost 3 bases at V and 1 base at J; junction bases unmatched: 8. This CDR3 has 17 residues. The V gene's germline CDR1 is MNHNS and CDR2 SASEGT. CDR3 region: CASSDQLTGGLNYGYTF. CDR3 nucleotides: TGTGCCAGCAGTGACCAACTGACAGGGGGCCTTAACTATGGCTACACCTTC.

This clonotype was detected ten times or more. This sequence joins TRBV20-1 and TRBJ2-4; 10 nucleotides align to TRBD2. V lost 0 bases and J lost 6; bases outside the gene matches: 14. This CDR3 is built from 18 residues. Germline assignment: CDR1 DFQATT and CDR2 SNEGSKA (reference sequence). CDR3 region: CSARDQRGLADPGNIQYF. Written as DNA, the CDR3 is TGCAGTGCTAGAGATCAGAGAGGACTAGCGGATCCTGGAAACATTCAGTACTTC.

This clonotype was recorded many times. The J gene is TRBJ1-5, the V gene TRBV7-8; D uncertain. Germline CDR1 is SGHVS and CDR2 is FQNEAQ. CDR3 length: 16 residues. V dropped 5 bases and J dropped 3 bases, with 17 bases sitting between them. DNA of the CDR3: TGTGCCAGCAGCCCTTACAGACGGGAATCCAATCAGCCCCAGCATTTT. Amino acids: CASSPYRRESNQPQHF.

This chain links TRBV20-1 with TRBJ2-2; maybe TRBD2 (7 bases). The CDR3 is 19 residues long. Trimming removed 1 base from V and 0 bases from J, with 21 bases in between. CDR1 DFQATT and CDR2 SNEGSKA come from the germline V gene (reference sequence). Here the CDR3 reads CSARARGASRRSNTGELFF. The CDR3, as DNA: TGCAGTGCTAGAGCTCGGGGGGCCTCTCGGAGGTCGAACACCGGGGAGCTGTTTTTT.

There are many counts of this clonotype. The gene calls are TRBV6-2 or TRBV6-3 and TRBJ2-7, with D possibly TRBD1 on 6 matching bases. Trimming left V 7 bases short and J 2 bases short, with 21 bases between. Germline values: CDR1 MNHEY, CDR2 SVGEGT. The CDR3 extends over 16 amino acids. CDR3 residues: CASTDPLGTRTYEQYF. CDR3 in DNA: TGTGCCAGCACTGACCCTCTCGGGACAAGAACCTACGAGCAGTACTTC.

This clonotype showed up just a few times. The chain carries TRBV6-5 and TRBJ2-5, with D unclear. V was cut by 7 bases and J by 1 base, with 22 bases left in between. This CDR3 region has 17 residues. Germline CDR1 is MNHEY and CDR2 is SVGAGI. In DNA form, the CDR3 reads TGTGCCAGCACTTCCGGGCATGGCCCTACCTCCCAAGAGACCCAGTACTTC. This encodes CASTSGHGPTSQETQYF.

This clonotype was observed many times. CDR3 nucleotide sequence: TGTGCCAGCACCTGGAAAGAGATGGGGACCCAGTACTTC. It codes for CASTWKEMGTQYF. The V gene is TRBV5-6, the J gene TRBJ2-5; unclear D gene. In germline, CDR1 is SGHDT, CDR2 YYEEEE. Trimming removed 6 bases from V and 7 bases from J, with 16 bases in between. The CDR3 consists of 13 residues. Supplemented by reference TRBV5-6 and TRBJ2-5, the full variable domain reads DAGVTQSPTHLIKTRGQQVTLRCSPKSGHDTVSWYQQALGQGPQFIFQYYEEEERQRGNFPDRFSGHQFPNYSSELNVNALLLGDSALYLCASTWKEMGTQYFGPGTRLLVL.

This clonotype was counted only a few times. This chain joins TRBV4-2 and TRBJ2-2; 8 nucleotides line up with TRBD1. The V and J ends lost 1 base and 4 bases, in that order; junction bases with no gene match: 14. Germline CDR1 reads LGHNA; CDR2 reads YNFKEQ. CDR3 length: 19 amino acids. CDR3 nucleotides: TGTGCCAGCAGCCAAGGCGACAGGGGATCGGTCGGGGTCACCGGGGAGCTGTTTTTT. This codes for CASSQGDRGSVGVTGELFF.

Ten or more counts support this clonotype. V is TRBV27 and J is TRBJ2-1; TRBD2 matches 8 bases. The CDR3 is 17 amino acids. Germline V gene lookup returns CDR1 MNHEY and CDR2 SMNVEV (reference sequence). Trimming removed 6 bases from V and 0 bases from J; junction bases left unmatched: 10. The CDR3 nucleotides read TGTGCCAGCAGGAGCACCTCGAGCGGGAGCTCCTACAATGAGCAGTTCTTC. Its translation is CASRSTSSGSSYNEQFF.

The V and J genes are TRBV20-1 and TRBJ2-7; TRBD2 matches 10 bases. Trimming removed 0 bases from V and 7 bases from J; junction bases left unmatched: 6. Per germline, CDR1 DFQATT and CDR2 SNEGSKA (reference sequence). This CDR3 has 14 residues. The CDR3 here is CSAREEAGGREQYF. The CDR3 bases are TGCAGTGCTAGAGAAGAAGCGGGAGGGAGGGAGCAGTACTTC.

V gene TRBV19 combines with J gene TRBJ2-2, with TRBD1 identical over 7 bases. Germline CDR1 LNHDA, CDR2 SQIVND (reference sequence). The CDR3 has 17 amino acids. Germline trimming cut 6 bases from V and 6 bases from J; bases unmatched to any gene: 16. The CDR3: CASSHDRVGLKAGELFF. CDR3 sequence (DNA): TGTGCCAGTAGCCACGACAGGGTGGGATTAAAAGCCGGGGAGCTGTTTTTT.

This clonotype was counted at least ten times. This chain connects TRBV29-1 to TRBJ2-1, with TRBD2 matching 11 bases. In germline, CDR1 is SQVTM, CDR2 ANQGSEA. After removal of 3 bases from V and 9 bases from J, the junction contained 4 bases not matched to a gene. CDR3 length equals 13 residues. The chain's CDR3 is CSVDTSGSSEQFF. The CDR3 region has the DNA TGCAGCGTTGACACTAGCGGGAGCTCTGAGCAGTTCTTC.